This is a list of T cell receptor beta chains from one sample in a study of CD8 T cells in Susac syndrome. TCRdb redid the calling of the immunoSEQ multiplex PCR reads with MiXCR, one entry per CDR3 protein. The sample consists of fewer than 95,000 distinct CDR3 sequences, approximately 96% of them appearing once. Sequencing input: CD8+ T cells from PBMCs. All receptors derive from a human donor with Susac syndrome. Each CDR3 is given with its conserved first and last residue. Some rows have no size entry. The others give once, few or many, or a class for an expanded clone.

v_call | clone_size | cdr3_aa
TRBV30 | - | CARTASLTDTQYF
TRBV5-1 | - | CASSFWTDNEQFF
TRBV5-1 | - | CASSRGQARNYEQYF
TRBV30 | - | CAWSVGGQSYEQYF
TRBV12-3/TRBV12-4 | once | CASSPPGQPKYTF
TRBV11-2 | - | CASTKHPGAGYTF
TRBV9 | once | CASSVNPGWPYEQYF
TRBV12-3/TRBV12-4 | - | CASTAGGYGYTF
TRBV5-1 | - | CASSLGWQGRETQYF
TRBV6-5 | - | CASGTANRWGYTF